This TCR beta chain originates from a study of shared clonotypes between healthy human individuals. Study summary: Three plates each covered CD4 naive and memory; CD8 naive two, CD8 memory one.

Per the original data handling: For the immunoSEQ data, sequences were junction-only without quality scores, so filtering differed. The method was immunoSEQ multiplex PCR; TCRdb's version includes in-frame clones alone and lacks a portion of them. The DNA was the basis for D and trimming; V, J and clone size are from that table. Among around 1.6 million clones listed, around 98% were seen once. V was shortened by 6 bases and J by 1 base, with 12 bases between the two germline ends. Germline CDR1 is SEHNR and CDR2 is FQNEAQ (reference sequence). There are 14 residues in the CDR3. Findings and limits, study-wide: Sampling involved blood alone; tissue repertoires likely differ. Unshared clonotypes carried lower generation probabilities than those common to all four donors.

Of note for this clone: Its specificity is not known.

This chain connects TRBV7-9 to TRBJ2-5, with D perhaps assigned TRBD1 or TRBD2 (5 bases each). Sequencing was performed on naive CD4+ T cells sorted from blood. Subset denoted: CD45RA+ positively selected. The TCR sequence derives from a man aged 25-45 years in good health. The CDR3 sequence is CASRLGRAQETQYF. For the CDR3, the DNA is TGTGCCAGCAGATTGGGACGGGCCCAAGAGACCCAGTACTTC.